The TCR beta chain under discussion was sequenced for a study of monozygotic twins with inflammatory bowel disease. General observations from the study: Compared with healthy twins, IBD patients shared fewer clonotypes with others, especially with disease activity.

Total RNA input per TCR library was approximately 3.5 ug. Using the 5' RACE reads, TCRdb records one entry per CDR3 protein without DNA. This sample's table reports some 300,000 distinct CDR3 sequences. The CDR3 sequence is 14 residues long. Per germline, CDR1 LNHDA and CDR2 SQIVND (reference sequence). A word on this clonotype: Its antigen is unknown.

The sequencing input was blood. V gene TRBV19 combines with J gene TRBJ2-7; TCRdb returns TRBD1, unconfirmable since there is no DNA. The TCR originated in a human donor with ulcerative colitis or Crohn's disease, or a healthy co-twin of an affected twin (not recorded which). CDR3 sequence reads: CASSIGGFTYEQYF.